This T cell receptor beta chain was documented in a study of blood T cell repertoires in COVID-19. Study information: Material from acute and convalescent COVID-19 was sourced from the United States, Italy and Spain. Sample material is recorded as cDNA or gDNA derived from T cells, B-cell-depleted T cells, or PBMCs.

As originally analysed: Cell counts per sample came from amplifying reference gene primers. Only in-frame clones appear in the TCRdb table, and some are missing; sequencing was by immunoSEQ multiplex PCR. V, J and clone size are those of that table, while D and trimming were read from the DNA. Of more than 95,000 clones in the sample, 65% to 90% were seen once. The CDR3 length is 13 residues. Germline lookup yields CDR1 SGHAT and CDR2 FQNNGV. With 5 bases removed from V and 1 base from J, the gap between germline ends came to 8 bases. The sequenced sample was peripheral blood. The receptor was derived from a man aged 55 to 69 with acute or convalescent COVID-19. The gene calls are TRBV11-2 and TRBJ2-5, with D unclear. The CDR3 region is CASSLLFQETQYF. The DNA of the CDR3 is TGTGCCAGCAGCCTCCTCTTCCAAGAGACCCAGTACTTC.